The 29 T cell receptor beta chains below were found in one sample sequenced in a study of human T cells and chemical hapten exposure. Via MiXCR, TCRdb re-called the RACE reads, giving one row per CDR3 protein. The sample consists of about 120,000 distinct CDR3 sequences, 12% of them appearing once. Specified time point: patch test 1, 2 weeks after DPC sensitization. Regarding treatment: therapeutic diphenylcyclopropenone sensitization with weekly scalp DPC. The input for sequencing was whole blood, taken in connection with sensitization to the hapten diphenylcyclopropenone (DPC). The receptors stem from a woman between 50 and 59 years old with alopecia areata. Some clones in this sample may be carry-over from other donors' samples.

The V call is TRBV20-1, the J call TRBJ2-7, with 7 bases lining up with TRBD1. The CDR3 length is 13 residues. Per germline, CDR1 DFQATT and CDR2 SNEGSKA (reference sequence). After removal of 5 bases from V and 7 bases from J, the junction contained 11 bases not matched to a gene. CDR3 protein: CSASTDRVGEQYF. The CDR3 region has the DNA TGCAGTGCTTCTACCGACAGGGTGGGGGAGCAGTACTTC.

The sample holds many counts of this clonotype. This chain connects TRBV3-1 to TRBJ2-7; 13 positions agree with TRBD2. Per the germline V gene, CDR1 is LGHDT and CDR2 is YNNKEL (reference sequence). V was pared by 0 bases and J by 3 bases, with 5 bases of the junction left unmatched. The CDR3 sequence is 17 residues long. This CDR3 reads CASSQDRGLAGDYEQYF. The CDR3, as DNA: TGTGCCAGCAGCCAAGACAGAGGACTAGCGGGGGACTACGAGCAGTACTTC.

This clonotype was observed a handful of times. The chain joins TRBV7-9 to TRBJ2-1, with no clear D. The germline gives CDR1 SEHNR, CDR2 FQNEAQ (reference sequence). Trimming stripped 1 base from V and 5 bases from J, with 6 bases between. The CDR3 spans 13 residues. The CDR3 DNA sequence: TGTGCCAGCAGCTTAGGACTTCACAATGAGCAGTTCTTC. The encoded protein is CASSLGLHNEQFF.

This rearrangement joins TRBV7-2 to TRBJ2-1; D is ambiguous. The CDR3 sequence is 12 residues long. CDR1 is SGHTA and CDR2 is FQGNSA in the germline V gene. Between the trimmed V and J ends, which lost 5 bases and 8 bases, there was a span of 10 bases. CDR3 bases: TGTGCCAGCAGCACTGAAGGGTATGAGCAGTTCTTC. It translates to CASSTEGYEQFF.

The V call is TRBV7-2, the J call TRBJ1-2; D not resolved. This CDR3 is built from 16 residues. Germline V gives CDR1 SGHTA, CDR2 FQGNSA. Trimming pared 0 bases from V and 4 bases from J, leaving 15 bases between. CDR3 DNA: TGTGCCAGCAGCTTAGCGCAAAAAGGGAAGAGCTATGGCTACACCTTC. Translation: CASSLAQKGKSYGYTF.

This CDR3 reads CASSQGDRSITDTQYF. The CDR3 nucleotides are TGTGCCAGCAGCCAAGGCGACAGATCTATCACAGATACGCAGTATTTT. This chain links TRBV14 with TRBJ2-3, with D perhaps TRBD1 (5 bases). The V and J ends lost 1 base and 2 bases respectively, with 13 bases between them. Germline loops: CDR1 SGHDN, CDR2 FVKESK. The CDR3 extends over 16 amino acids.

The J gene is TRBJ2-1, the V gene TRBV19, with TRBD2 matching 7 bases. CDR1 is LNHDA, CDR2 SQIVND, per germline (reference sequence). This CDR3 has 15 amino acids. The V gene end was trimmed by 7 bases and the J gene end by 2 bases; junction bases not matched to a gene: 8. CDR3 bases: TGTGCCAGTACTGCTAGCGGCTCGACCTACAATGAGCAGTTCTTC. This codes for CASTASGSTYNEQFF. Full variable domain (outside the CDR3, taken from reference TRBV19 and TRBJ2-1): DGGITQSPKYLFRKEGQNVTLSCEQNLNHDAMYWYRQDPGQGLRLIYYSQIVNDFQKGDIAEGYSVSREKKESFPLTVTSAQKNPTAFYLCASTASGSTYNEQFFGPGTRLTVL.

The genes are TRBV4-2 and TRBJ2-4, with D possibly TRBD1 on 5 matching bases. Trimming cost V 1 base and J 1 base, with 14 bases left between them. The CDR3 is 17 amino acids. CDR1 and CDR2 (germline): LGHNA, YNFKEQ. The CDR3 bases are TGTGCCAGCAGCCAAGGAGAAGGGGCTCGCGCCAAAAACATTCAGTACTTC. Its translation is CASSQGEGARAKNIQYF.

The chain recombines TRBV12-3 or TRBV12-4 with TRBJ2-1; 14 nucleotides line up with TRBD2. This CDR3 comprises 17 residues. V dropped 4 bases and J dropped 9; count of bases not matched to a gene: 11. The CDR3 loop is CASSSGTSGSFYSEQFF. CDR3 in DNA: TGTGCCAGCAGTTCAGGGACTAGCGGGAGTTTTTATTCTGAGCAGTTCTTC.

The chain joins TRBV3-1 to TRBJ1-1, with D tentatively TRBD1 (5 bases). CDR1 is LGHDT, CDR2 YNNKEL, per germline (reference sequence). V lost 3 bases, J lost 3 bases, and 17 bases lay in between. The CDR3 extends over 16 amino acids. The CDR3 sequence is CASSQGRGAQHTEAFF. In DNA, the CDR3 is TGTGCCAGCAGCCAGGGTCGCGGGGCCCAACACACTGAAGCTTTCTTT.

This clonotype came up a few times. DNA of the CDR3: TGCAGCGTTGAGGAACTCGGCGGGGCCTTCGGAACCCAGTACTTC. Translation gives CSVEELGGAFGTQYF. The V gene is TRBV29-1, the J gene TRBJ2-5; perhaps TRBD2 as D (6 bases). V was cut by 3 bases and J by 8 bases, with 22 bases left in between. The CDR3 sequence is 15 residues long. Germline V CDR1 and CDR2: SQVTM, ANQGSEA.

This clonotype was recorded a few times. V usage is TRBV11-2 and J usage is TRBJ1-2; D is possibly TRBD1 (6 bases). From germline, CDR1 is SGHAT and CDR2 FQNNGV. Trimming shortened V by 6 bases and J by 8 bases, and 13 bases separated the two germline ends. The length of the CDR3 is 12 residues. In DNA, the CDR3 is TGTGCCAGCAGTGTACAGGGAGGAGGCTACACCTTC. This sequence encodes CASSVQGGGYTF.

This clonotype was picked up many times. No DNA is shown, since the ends of the CDR3 on it are uncertain; the CDR3 is the one TCRdb lists. The chain employs TRBV28 and TRBJ2-7. The V gene's germline CDR1 is MDHEN and CDR2 SYDVKM. The CDR3 spans 13 amino acids, including both terminal residues. CDR3 sequence: CASSSSTPYEQYF.

The sample holds many counts of this clonotype. This chain uses TRBV12-3 or TRBV12-4 with TRBJ2-5; D is undetermined. V was trimmed by 3 bases and J by 4 bases, leaving 3 bases between them. This CDR3 region has 11 residues. DNA for the CDR3: TGTGCCAGCAGTTTCCGAGAGACCCAGTACTTC. As protein: CASSFRETQYF.

Concerning this clonotype: This is likely a read error, given that the CDR3 carries no conserved phenylalanine or tryptophan at its end. The chain joins TRBV6-5 to TRBJ2-5, with D possibly matching TRBD2 (5 bases). V gave up 8 bases and J gave up 2 bases, with 15 bases separating them. The germline CDR1 and CDR2 sequences are MNHEY and SVGAGI. The CDR3 covers 14 residues. The CDR3 loop reads CASRRIRLQETQYL. CDR3 nucleotide sequence: TGTGCCAGCCGGAGGATAAGGCTGCAAGAGACCCAGTACCTC.

The J gene is TRBJ2-3, the V gene TRBV7-2; TRBD2 is a possible D gene (7 bases). The CDR3 runs to 17 residues. Germline V lookup: CDR1 SGHTA, CDR2 FQGNSA. Trimming shortened V by 3 bases and J by 2 bases, and 18 bases separated the two germline ends. The CDR3 DNA reads TGTGCCAGCAGCTTCTACCCGGGGGGCCAGATCACAGATACGCAGTATTTT. This sequence encodes CASSFYPGGQITDTQYF.

This clonotype has a count of ten or more. The gene calls are TRBV29-1 and TRBJ2-1; no reliable D call. Germline CDR1 is SQVTM and CDR2 is ANQGSEA. The CDR3 extends over 11 amino acids. Trimming removed 6 bases from V and 8 bases from J, with 11 bases in between. The CDR3 DNA sequence: TGCAGCGTAATGACCGTACATGAGCAGTTCTTC. Protein sequence: CSVMTVHEQFF.

This clonotype appeared a few times. The CDR3 is CSATEASGSDEQFF. The CDR3 DNA reads as TGCAGCGCCACCGAAGCTAGCGGGTCCGATGAGCAGTTCTTC. The chain couples TRBV29-1 to TRBJ2-1, with 8 positions matching TRBD2. J was trimmed by 8 bases and V by 7 bases; bases with no gene match: 13. This CDR3 has 14 residues. Germline lookup yields CDR1 SQVTM and CDR2 ANQGSEA.

The rearrangement links TRBV28 to TRBJ2-5; D possibly uses TRBD1 or TRBD2 (5 bases each). There are 14 residues in the CDR3. Germline V gives CDR1 MDHEN, CDR2 SYDVKM. V was pared by 8 bases and J by 2 bases, with 15 bases between. CDR3 in DNA: TGTGCCAGCCCACTACGGGGCACTCAAGAGACCCAGTACTTC. This gives the protein CASPLRGTQETQYF.

This clonotype was seen at least ten times. The V gene is TRBV18, the J gene TRBJ1-5, with 8 positions matching TRBD1. This CDR3 is built from 18 residues. Unmatched junction bases numbered 8, after V lost 0 bases and J lost 1 base. Germline CDR1 reads KGHSH; CDR2 reads LQKENI. DNA of the CDR3: TGTGCCAGCTCACCACCTGTACAGGGGGGGTCAAGCAATCAGCCCCAGCATTTT. This gives the protein CASSPPVQGGSSNQPQHF.

This clonotype was observed at least ten times. V is TRBV5-4 and J is TRBJ2-3; 7 positions match TRBD1. CDR3 length: 15 amino acids. Germline-derived CDR1 and CDR2 are SGHNT and YYREEE (reference sequence). Trimming removed 1 base from V and 1 base from J; junction bases left unmatched: 3. The CDR3 reads CASSLLQGGTDTQYF. In nucleotides, the CDR3 is TGTGCCAGCAGCTTGCTCCAGGGGGGCACAGATACGCAGTATTTT. The whole variable domain, remainder taken from reference TRBV5-4 and TRBJ2-3, is ETGVTQSPTHLIKTRGQQVTLRCSSQSGHNTVSWYQQALGQGPQFIFQYYREEENGRGNFPPRFSGLQFPNYSSELNVNALELDDSALYLCASSLLQGGTDTQYFGPGTRLTVL.

This clonotype was found a few times. V and J are TRBV29-1 and TRBJ2-5, with D possibly TRBD1 on 6 matching bases. The CDR3 covers 13 residues. V lost 3 bases to trimming and J lost 5 bases, with 13 bases between them. Germline-derived CDR1 and CDR2 are SQVTM and ANQGSEA. CDR3 sequence reads: CSVEAGDAETQYF. The CDR3 region has the DNA TGCAGCGTTGAGGCAGGGGATGCGGAGACCCAGTACTTC.

The chain links TRBV18 to TRBJ2-5, with 12 positions matching TRBD2. With V trimmed by 4 bases and J by 4 bases, 13 bases remained unmatched. CDR1 KGHSH and CDR2 LQKENI come from the germline V gene. The CDR3 contains 18 residues. The CDR3 loop reads CASSLPTSGRPGGETQYF. CDR3 nucleotides: TGTGCCAGCTCACTACCGACTAGCGGGAGACCAGGAGGAGAGACCCAGTACTTC.

This clonotype was detected ten times or more. V gene TRBV29-1 combines with J gene TRBJ1-2; 8 bases line up with TRBD1. The V gene end was trimmed by 3 bases and the J gene end by 5 bases; junction bases not matched to a gene: 8. The CDR3 runs 14 residues. Germline CDR1 reads SQVTM; CDR2 reads ANQGSEA. The CDR3 spells CSVDLTGAWYGYTF. The CDR3 DNA reads as TGCAGCGTTGATCTGACAGGGGCCTGGTATGGCTACACCTTC.

The chain couples TRBV3-1 to TRBJ2-5; D may be TRBD2 (6 bases). CDR1 is LGHDT, CDR2 YNNKEL, per germline (reference sequence). Trimming stripped 4 bases from V and 3 bases from J, with 12 bases between. The CDR3 is 14 amino acids. This CDR3 is CASSLMEGKETQYF. As DNA, the CDR3 is TGTGCCAGCAGCCTAATGGAGGGGAAAGAGACCCAGTACTTC.

This clonotype has at least ten counts. CDR3 residues: CASSLGDQDEQYF. As DNA, the CDR3 is TGTGCCAGCAGCTTGGGGGACCAGGACGAGCAGTACTTC. The J gene is TRBJ2-7, the V gene TRBV7-6, with D perhaps TRBD1 or TRBD2 (5 bases each). The germline V gene has CDR1 SGHVS and CDR2 FNYEAQ. This CDR3 comprises 13 residues. Deletions cut 3 bases from V and 5 bases from J, with 11 bases between.

This clonotype has more than one count but fewer than ten. This chain uses TRBV5-5 with TRBJ1-1, with 10 bases aligning to TRBD1. This CDR3 region has 16 residues. J was trimmed by 4 bases and V by 3 bases; bases with no gene match: 9. Germline CDR1 and CDR2: SGHKS and YYEKEE (reference sequence). The CDR3 nucleotides read TGTGCCAGCAGCTCTACCGGGACAGGGGTTCGCACTGAAGCTTTCTTT. Protein product: CASSSTGTGVRTEAFF.

The CDR3 sequence is CSVSTGVAFF. The CDR3 DNA follows: TGCAGCGTTTCTACAGGGGTGGCTTTCTTT. The chain carries TRBV29-1 and TRBJ1-1, with TRBD1 matching 7 bases. The CDR3 sequence is 10 residues long. Germline-derived CDR1 and CDR2 are SQVTM and ANQGSEA. J lost 11 bases, V lost 5 bases, and 5 bases had no gene match.

The chain employs TRBV4-1 and TRBJ1-1, with D uncertain. The length of the CDR3 is 16 residues. V lost 2 bases and J lost 0, with 13 bases in between. CDR1 and CDR2 (germline): MGHRA, YSYEKL. DNA of the CDR3: TGCGCCAGCAGCCAATGGGCAGCTAACATGAACACTGAAGCTTTCTTT. It is translated as CASSQWAANMNTEAFF.